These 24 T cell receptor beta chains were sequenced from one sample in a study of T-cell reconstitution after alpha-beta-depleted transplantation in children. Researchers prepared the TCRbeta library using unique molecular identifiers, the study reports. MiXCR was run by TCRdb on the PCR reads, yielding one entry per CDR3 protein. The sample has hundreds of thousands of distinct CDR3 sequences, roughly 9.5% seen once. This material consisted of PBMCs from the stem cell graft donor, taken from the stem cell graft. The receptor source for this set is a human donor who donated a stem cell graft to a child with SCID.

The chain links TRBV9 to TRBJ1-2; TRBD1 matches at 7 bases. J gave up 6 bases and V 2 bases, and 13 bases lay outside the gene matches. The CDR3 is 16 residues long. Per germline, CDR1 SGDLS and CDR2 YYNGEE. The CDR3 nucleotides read TGTGCCAGCAGCGTCCCCACAGGGGCTGGGGTCAATGGCTACACCTTC. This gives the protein CASSVPTGAGVNGYTF.

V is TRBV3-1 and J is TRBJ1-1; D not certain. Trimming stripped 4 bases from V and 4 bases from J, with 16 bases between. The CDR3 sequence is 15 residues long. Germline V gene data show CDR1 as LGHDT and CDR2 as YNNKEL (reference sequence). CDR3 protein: CASSPDRRGGTEAFF. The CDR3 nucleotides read TGTGCCAGCAGCCCCGATAGACGGGGAGGCACTGAAGCTTTCTTT.

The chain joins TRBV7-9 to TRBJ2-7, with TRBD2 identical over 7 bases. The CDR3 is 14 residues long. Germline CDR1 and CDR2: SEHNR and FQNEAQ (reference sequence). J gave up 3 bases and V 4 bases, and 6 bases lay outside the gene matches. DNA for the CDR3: TGTGCCAGCAGCTCTTCAGCGGGATACTACGAGCAGTACTTC. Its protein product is CASSSSAGYYEQYF.

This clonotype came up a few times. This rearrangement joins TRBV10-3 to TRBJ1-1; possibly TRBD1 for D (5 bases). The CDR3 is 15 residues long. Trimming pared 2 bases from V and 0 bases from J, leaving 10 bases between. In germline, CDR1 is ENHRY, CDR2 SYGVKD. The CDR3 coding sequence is TGTGCCATCAGTGAGACCGACAGCATGAACACTGAAGCTTTCTTT. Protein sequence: CAISETDSMNTEAFF.

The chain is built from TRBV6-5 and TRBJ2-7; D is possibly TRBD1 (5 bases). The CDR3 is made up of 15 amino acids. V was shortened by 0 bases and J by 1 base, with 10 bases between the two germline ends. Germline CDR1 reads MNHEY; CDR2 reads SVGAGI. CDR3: CASSYSPPGSYEQYF. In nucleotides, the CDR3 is TGTGCCAGCAGTTACTCTCCCCCAGGGTCCTACGAGCAGTACTTC.

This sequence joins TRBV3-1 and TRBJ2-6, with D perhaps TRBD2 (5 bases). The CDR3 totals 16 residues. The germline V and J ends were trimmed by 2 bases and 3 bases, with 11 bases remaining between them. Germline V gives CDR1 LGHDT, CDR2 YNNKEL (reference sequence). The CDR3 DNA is TGTGCCAGCAGCCAATCATCGGGGTTTGGGGCCAACGTCCTGACTTTC. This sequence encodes CASSQSSGFGANVLTF.

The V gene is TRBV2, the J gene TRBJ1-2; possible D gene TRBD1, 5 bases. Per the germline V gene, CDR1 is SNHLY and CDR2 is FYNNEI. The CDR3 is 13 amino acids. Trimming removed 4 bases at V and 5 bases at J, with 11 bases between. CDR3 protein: CASSARDIYGYTF. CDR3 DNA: TGTGCCAGCAGTGCCAGGGATATTTATGGCTACACCTTC.

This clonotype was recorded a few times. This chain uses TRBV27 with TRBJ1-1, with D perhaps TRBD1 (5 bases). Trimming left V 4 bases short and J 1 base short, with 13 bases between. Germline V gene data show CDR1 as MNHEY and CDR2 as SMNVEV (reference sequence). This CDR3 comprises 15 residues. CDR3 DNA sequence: TGTGCCAGCAGTTCCCAGTGGGGGAGGAACACTGAAGCTTTCTTT. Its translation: CASSSQWGRNTEAFF.

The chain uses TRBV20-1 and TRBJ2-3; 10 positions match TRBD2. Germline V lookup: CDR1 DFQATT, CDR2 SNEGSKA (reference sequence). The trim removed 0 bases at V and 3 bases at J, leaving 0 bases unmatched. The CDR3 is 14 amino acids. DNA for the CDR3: TGCAGTGCTAGAGAAGCGGGGGGGACAGATACGCAGTATTTT. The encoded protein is CSAREAGGTDTQYF.

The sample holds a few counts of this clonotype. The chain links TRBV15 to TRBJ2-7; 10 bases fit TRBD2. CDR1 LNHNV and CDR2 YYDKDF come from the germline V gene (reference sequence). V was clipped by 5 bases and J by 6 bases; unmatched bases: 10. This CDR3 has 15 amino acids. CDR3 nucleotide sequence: TGTGCCACCAGCTCCCCCGGACTAGCGGTCTCCGAGCAGTACTTC. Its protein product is CATSSPGLAVSEQYF.

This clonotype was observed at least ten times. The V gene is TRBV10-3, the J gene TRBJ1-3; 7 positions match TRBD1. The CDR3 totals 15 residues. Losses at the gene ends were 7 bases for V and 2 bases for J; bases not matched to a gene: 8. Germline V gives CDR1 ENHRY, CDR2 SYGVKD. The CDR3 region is CAITRQGETGNTIYF. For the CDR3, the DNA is TGTGCCATCACGAGACAGGGCGAAACTGGAAACACCATATATTTT.

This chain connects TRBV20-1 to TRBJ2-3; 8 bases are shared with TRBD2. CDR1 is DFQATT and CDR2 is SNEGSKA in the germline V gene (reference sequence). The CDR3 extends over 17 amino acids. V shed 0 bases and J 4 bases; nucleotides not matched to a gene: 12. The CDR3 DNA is TGCAGTGCTAGAGACGAAACTAGCGGTGGAGTGGCAGATACGCAGTATTTT. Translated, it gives CSARDETSGGVADTQYF.

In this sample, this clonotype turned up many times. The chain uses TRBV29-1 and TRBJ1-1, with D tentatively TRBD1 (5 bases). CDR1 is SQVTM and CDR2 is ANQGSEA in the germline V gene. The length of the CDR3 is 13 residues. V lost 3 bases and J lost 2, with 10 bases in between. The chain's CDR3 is CSVEGRFNTEAFF. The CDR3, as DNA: TGCAGCGTTGAGGGACGGTTCAACACTGAAGCTTTCTTT.

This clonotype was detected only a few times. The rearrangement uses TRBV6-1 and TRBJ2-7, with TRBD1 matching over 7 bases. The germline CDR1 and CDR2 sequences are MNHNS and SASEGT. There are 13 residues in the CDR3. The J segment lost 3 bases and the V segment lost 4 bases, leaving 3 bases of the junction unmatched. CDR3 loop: CASSGRQGYEQYF. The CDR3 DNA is TGTGCCAGCAGTGGGAGACAGGGCTACGAGCAGTACTTC.

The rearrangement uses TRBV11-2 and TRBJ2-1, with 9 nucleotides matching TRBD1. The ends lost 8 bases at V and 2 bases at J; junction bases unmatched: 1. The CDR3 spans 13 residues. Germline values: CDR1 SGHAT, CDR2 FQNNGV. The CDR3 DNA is TGTGCCAGCGGGGACAGGGCCTACAATGAGCAGTTCTTC. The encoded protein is CASGDRAYNEQFF.

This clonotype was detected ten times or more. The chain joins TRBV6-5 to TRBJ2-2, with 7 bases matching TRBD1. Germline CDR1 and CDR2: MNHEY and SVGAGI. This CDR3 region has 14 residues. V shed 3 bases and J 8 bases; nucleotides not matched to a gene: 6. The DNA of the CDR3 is TGTGCCAGCAGTTATAACAGGGGTTCTGGGGAGCTGTTTTTT. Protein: CASSYNRGSGELFF.

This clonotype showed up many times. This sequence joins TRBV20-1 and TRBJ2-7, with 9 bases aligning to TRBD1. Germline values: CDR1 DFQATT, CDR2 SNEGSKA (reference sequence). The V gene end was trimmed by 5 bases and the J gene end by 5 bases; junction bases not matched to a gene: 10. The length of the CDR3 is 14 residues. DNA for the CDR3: TGCAGTGCTTACCCCGGGACAGGGTCGGACGAGCAGTACTTC. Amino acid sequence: CSAYPGTGSDEQYF.

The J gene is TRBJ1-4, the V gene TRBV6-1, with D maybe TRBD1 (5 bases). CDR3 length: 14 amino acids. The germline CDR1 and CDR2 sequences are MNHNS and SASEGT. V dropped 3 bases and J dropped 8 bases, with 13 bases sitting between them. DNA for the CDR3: TGTGCCAGCAGTGAGGGGGGGGTCCAGGAAAAACTGTTTTTT. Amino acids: CASSEGGVQEKLFF.

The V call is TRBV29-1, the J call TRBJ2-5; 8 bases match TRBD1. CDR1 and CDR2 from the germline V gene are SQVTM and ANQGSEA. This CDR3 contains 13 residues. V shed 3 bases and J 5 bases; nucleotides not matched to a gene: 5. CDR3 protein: CSVDPTGGETQYF. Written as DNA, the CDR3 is TGCAGCGTTGACCCAACAGGGGGTGAGACCCAGTACTTC.

The CDR3 loop is CSARIGGGRETQYF. Here the CDR3 DNA reads TGCAGTGCTAGAATCGGGGGGGGCCGGGAGACCCAGTACTTC. This chain connects TRBV20-1 to TRBJ2-5, with TRBD2 matching over 8 bases. Germline V gene data show CDR1 as DFQATT and CDR2 as SNEGSKA (reference sequence). CDR3 length: 14 residues. V shed 2 bases, J shed 5 bases, and the junction held 7 bases outside the gene matches.

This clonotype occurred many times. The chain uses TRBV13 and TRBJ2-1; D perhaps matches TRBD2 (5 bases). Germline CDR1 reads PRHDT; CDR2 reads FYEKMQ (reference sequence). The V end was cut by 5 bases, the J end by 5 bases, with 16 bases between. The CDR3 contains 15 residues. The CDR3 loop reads CASSRRNPPHNEQFF. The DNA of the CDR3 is TGTGCCAGCAGCCGGAGGAACCCACCCCACAATGAGCAGTTCTTC.

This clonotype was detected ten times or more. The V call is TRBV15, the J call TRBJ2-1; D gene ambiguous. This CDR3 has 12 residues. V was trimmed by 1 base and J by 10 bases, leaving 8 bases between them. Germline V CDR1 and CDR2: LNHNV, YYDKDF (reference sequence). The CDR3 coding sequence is TGTGCCACCAGCAGAGGTGTTTACGAGCAGTTCTTC. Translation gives CATSRGVYEQFF.

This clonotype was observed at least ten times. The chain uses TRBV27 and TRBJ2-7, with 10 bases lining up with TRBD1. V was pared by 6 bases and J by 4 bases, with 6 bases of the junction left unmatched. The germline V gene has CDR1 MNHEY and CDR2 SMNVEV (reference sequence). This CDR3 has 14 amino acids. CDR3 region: CASSRDRGLYEQYF. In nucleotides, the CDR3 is TGTGCCAGCAGCCGGGACAGGGGATTATACGAGCAGTACTTC.

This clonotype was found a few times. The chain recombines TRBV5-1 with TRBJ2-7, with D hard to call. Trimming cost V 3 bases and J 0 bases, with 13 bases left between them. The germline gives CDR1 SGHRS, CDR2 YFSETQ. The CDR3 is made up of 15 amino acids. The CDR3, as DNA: TGCGCCAGCAGCTCCGGGCCGCAGAGCTCCTACGAGCAGTACTTC. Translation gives CASSSGPQSSYEQYF.